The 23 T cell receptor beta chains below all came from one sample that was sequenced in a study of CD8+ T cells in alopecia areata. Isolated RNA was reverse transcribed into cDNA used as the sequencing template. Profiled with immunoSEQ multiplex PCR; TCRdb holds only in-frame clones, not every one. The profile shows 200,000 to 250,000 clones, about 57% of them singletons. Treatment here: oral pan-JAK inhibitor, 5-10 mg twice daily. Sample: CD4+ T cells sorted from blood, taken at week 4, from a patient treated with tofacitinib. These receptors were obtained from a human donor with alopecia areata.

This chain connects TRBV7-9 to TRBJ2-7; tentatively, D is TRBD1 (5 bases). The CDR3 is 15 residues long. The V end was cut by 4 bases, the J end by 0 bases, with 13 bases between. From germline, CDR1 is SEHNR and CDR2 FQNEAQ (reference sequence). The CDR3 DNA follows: TGTGCCAGCAGCTCTGACAGTCTACTCTCCTACGAGCAGTACTTC. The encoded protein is CASSSDSLLSYEQYF.

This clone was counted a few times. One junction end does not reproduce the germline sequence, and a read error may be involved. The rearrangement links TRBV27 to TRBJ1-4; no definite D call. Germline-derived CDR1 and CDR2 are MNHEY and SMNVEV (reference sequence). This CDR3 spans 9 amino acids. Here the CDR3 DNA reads TGTGCCAGCAATGGAAAACTGTTTTTT. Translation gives CASNGKLFF.

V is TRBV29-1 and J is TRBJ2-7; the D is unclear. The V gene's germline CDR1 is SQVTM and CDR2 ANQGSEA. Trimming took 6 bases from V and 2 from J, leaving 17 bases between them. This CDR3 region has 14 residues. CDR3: CSVSSLTSPYEQYF. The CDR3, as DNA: TGCAGCGTCAGCTCCTTGACATCCCCCTACGAGCAGTACTTC.

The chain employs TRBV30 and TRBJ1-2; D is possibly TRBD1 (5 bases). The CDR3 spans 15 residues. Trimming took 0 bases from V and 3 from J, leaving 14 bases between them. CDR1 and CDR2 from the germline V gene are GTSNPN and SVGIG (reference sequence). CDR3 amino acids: CAWSVRREVYYGYTF. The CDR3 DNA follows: TGTGCCTGGAGTGTACGCAGGGAGGTATACTATGGCTACACCTTC.

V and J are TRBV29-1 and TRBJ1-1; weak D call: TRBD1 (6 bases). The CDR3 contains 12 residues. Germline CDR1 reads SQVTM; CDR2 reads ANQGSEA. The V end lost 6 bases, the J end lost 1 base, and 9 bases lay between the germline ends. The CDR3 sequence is CSVVTGNTEAFF. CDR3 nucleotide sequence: TGCAGCGTCGTGACAGGGAACACTGAAGCTTTCTTT.

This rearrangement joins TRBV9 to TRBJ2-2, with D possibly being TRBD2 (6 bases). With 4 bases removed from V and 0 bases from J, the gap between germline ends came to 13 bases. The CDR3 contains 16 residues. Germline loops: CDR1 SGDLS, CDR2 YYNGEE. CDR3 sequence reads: CASSPGLLSNTGELFF. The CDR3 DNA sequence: TGTGCCAGCAGCCCCGGACTACTATCGAACACCGGGGAGCTGTTTTTT.

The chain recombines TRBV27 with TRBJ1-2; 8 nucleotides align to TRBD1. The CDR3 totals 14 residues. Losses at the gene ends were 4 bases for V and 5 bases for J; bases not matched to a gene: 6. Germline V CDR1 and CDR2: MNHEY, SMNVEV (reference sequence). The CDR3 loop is CASSSADREYGYTF. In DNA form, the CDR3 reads TGTGCCAGCAGTTCCGCGGACAGGGAATATGGCTACACCTTC.

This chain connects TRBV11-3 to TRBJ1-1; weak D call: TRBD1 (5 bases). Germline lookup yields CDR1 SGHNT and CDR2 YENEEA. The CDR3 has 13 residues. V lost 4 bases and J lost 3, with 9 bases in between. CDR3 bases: TGTGCCAGCAGCTCCGGGGGTGACACTGAAGCTTTCTTT. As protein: CASSSGGDTEAFF.

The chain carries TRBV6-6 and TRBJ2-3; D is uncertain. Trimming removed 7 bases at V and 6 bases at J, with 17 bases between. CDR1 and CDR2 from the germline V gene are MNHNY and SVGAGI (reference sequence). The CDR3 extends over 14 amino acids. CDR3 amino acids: CASIGTASRDTQYF. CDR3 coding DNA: TGTGCCAGCATTGGAACGGCAAGTCGGGATACGCAGTATTTT.

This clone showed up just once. The CDR3 here is CSVTDSPYGYTF. DNA of the CDR3: TGCAGCGTCACCGACAGCCCCTATGGCTACACCTTC. The chain carries TRBV29-1 and TRBJ1-2; possibly TRBD1 for D (5 bases). V lost 6 bases to trimming and J lost 4 bases, with 12 bases between them. The CDR3 is 12 amino acids. Germline CDR1 SQVTM, CDR2 ANQGSEA.

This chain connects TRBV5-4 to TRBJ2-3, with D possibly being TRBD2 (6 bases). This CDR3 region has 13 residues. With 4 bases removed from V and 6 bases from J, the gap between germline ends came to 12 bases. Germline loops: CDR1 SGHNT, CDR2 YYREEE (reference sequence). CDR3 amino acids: CASSPPGLDTQYF. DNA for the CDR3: TGTGCCAGCAGCCCACCGGGACTTGATACGCAGTATTTT.

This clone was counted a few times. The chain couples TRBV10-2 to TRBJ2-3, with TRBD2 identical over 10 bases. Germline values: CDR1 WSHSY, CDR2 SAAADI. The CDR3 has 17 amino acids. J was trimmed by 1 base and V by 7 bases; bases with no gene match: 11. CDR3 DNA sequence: TGCGCCAGCAACAAGCGGGGGGGCGAGGTCGGCACAGATACGCAGTATTTT. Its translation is CASNKRGGEVGTDTQYF.

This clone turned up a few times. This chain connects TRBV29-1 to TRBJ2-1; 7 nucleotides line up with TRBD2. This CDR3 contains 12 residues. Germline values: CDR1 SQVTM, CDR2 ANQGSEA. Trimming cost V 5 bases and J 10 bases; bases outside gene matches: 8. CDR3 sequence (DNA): TGCAGCGTTAACCCCGGCGGGGGAGAGCAGTTCTTC. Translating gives CSVNPGGGEQFF.

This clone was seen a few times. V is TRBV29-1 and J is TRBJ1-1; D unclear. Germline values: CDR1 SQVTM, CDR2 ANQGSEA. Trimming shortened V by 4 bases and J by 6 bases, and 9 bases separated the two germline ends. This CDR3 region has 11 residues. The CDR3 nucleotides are TGCAGCGTTGCCCCGGGAGCTGAAGCTTTCTTT. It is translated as CSVAPGAEAFF.

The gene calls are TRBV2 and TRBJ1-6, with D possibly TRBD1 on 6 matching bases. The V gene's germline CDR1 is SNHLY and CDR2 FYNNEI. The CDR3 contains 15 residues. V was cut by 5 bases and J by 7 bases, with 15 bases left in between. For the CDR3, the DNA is TGTGCCAGCAGTAGATTGGCAGGGGAAAATTCACCCCTCCACTTT. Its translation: CASSRLAGENSPLHF.

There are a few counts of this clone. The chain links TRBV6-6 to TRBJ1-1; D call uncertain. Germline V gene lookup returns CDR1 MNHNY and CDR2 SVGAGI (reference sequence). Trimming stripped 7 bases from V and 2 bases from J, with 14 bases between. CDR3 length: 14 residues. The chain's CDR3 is CASTTAAINTEAFF. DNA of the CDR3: TGTGCCAGCACCACGGCAGCGATTAACACTGAAGCTTTCTTT.

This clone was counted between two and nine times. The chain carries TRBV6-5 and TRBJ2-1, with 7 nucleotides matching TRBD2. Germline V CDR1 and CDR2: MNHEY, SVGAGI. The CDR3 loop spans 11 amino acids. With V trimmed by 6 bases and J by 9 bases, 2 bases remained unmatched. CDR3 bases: TGTGCCAGCAGGCGGGGGAGTGAGCAGTTCTTC. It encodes CASRRGSEQFF.

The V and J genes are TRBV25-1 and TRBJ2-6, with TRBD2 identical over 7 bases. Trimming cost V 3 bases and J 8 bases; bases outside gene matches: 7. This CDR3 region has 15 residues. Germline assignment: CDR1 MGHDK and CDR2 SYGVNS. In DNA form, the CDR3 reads TGTGCCAGCAGTGAGGGGGGGATAAGGACCAACGTCCTGACTTTC. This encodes CASSEGGIRTNVLTF.

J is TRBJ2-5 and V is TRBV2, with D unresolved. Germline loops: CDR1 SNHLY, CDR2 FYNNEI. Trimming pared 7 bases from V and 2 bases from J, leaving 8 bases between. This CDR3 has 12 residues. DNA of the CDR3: TGTGCCAGCACGTGGAGTCAAGAGACCCAGTACTTC. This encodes CASTWSQETQYF.

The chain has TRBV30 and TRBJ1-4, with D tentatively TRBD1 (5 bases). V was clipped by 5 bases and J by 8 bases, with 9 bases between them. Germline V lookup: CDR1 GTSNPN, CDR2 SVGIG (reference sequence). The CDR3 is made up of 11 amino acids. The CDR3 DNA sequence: TGTGCCTGGTCCCGGGGGGAAAAACTGTTTTTT. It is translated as CAWSRGEKLFF.

Here the CDR3 reads CASRGGPSREQFF. The CDR3 nucleotides read TGTGCCAGCAGGGGGGGCCCCTCCAGAGAGCAGTTCTTC. The chain carries TRBV2 and TRBJ2-1, with D perhaps assigned TRBD1 or TRBD2 (6 bases each). This CDR3 has 13 residues. V was trimmed by 6 bases and J by 10 bases, leaving 16 bases between them. Germline V CDR1 and CDR2: SNHLY, FYNNEI.

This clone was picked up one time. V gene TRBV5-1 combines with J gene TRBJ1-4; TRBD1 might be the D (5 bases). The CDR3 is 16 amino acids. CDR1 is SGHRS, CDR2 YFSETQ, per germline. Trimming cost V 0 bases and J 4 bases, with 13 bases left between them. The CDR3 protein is CASSLGSGTNNEKLFF. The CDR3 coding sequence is TGCGCCAGCAGCTTGGGTTCCGGGACGAATAATGAAAAACTGTTTTTT.

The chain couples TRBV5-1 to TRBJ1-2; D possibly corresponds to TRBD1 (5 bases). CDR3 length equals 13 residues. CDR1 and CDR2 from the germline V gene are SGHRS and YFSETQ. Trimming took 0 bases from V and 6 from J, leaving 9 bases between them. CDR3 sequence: CASSLGSRDGYTF. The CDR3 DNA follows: TGCGCCAGCAGCTTGGGTTCCAGGGATGGCTACACCTTC.